The 29 T cell receptor beta chains presented below share a single source sample, sequenced in a study of CD4 and CD8 cells across lung adenocarcinoma regions (dated by TCRdb to between 2018 and 2020). Receptors were amplified or captured by PCR. TCRdb lists the instrument as HiSeq X Ten. TCRdb applied fastp at Q25 and MiXCR to the public reads, then kept only in-frame beta chains. Under each unique CDR3 protein, matching rows form one entry showing the most common genes and DNA. For this sample there are about 20,000 distinct CDR3 sequences; roughly half appear just once. The top ten clonotypes cover about 22% of the sample. Sample: CD8+ T cells from the center of a lung tumor. This sample's cell subset or site label indicates: tumor center region. The receptor source for this set is a female donor with lung adenocarcinoma. The CD4 and CD8 labels of this study may be unreliable.

As regards this clonotype: The germline gene is not matched at one end of the junction; a read error may be the cause. The chain links TRBV10-1 to TRBJ2-4; 10 bases fit TRBD1. Germline CDR1 and CDR2: WNHNN and SYGVQD (reference sequence). The CDR3 consists of 13 residues. The CDR3, as DNA: TGCGCCTCGGGGGACAGGGGCAAAGATACTCAGTACTTT. It yields the protein CASGDRGKDTQYF.

V gene TRBV11-2 combines with J gene TRBJ2-1; TRBD1 might be the D (5 bases). V was cut by 6 bases and J by 0 bases, with 12 bases left in between. The CDR3 is made up of 15 amino acids. CDR1 SGHAT and CDR2 FQNNGV come from the germline V gene. CDR3 sequence: CASRLQASSYNEQFF. As DNA, the CDR3 is TGTGCCAGCAGGTTACAGGCGAGCTCCTACAATGAGCAGTTCTTC.

This chain links TRBV3-1 with TRBJ2-1; D unresolved. Gene TRBJ2-5 matches the end of the DNA better, so the J call may be wrong. Germline V gene lookup returns CDR1 LGHDT and CDR2 YNNKEL (reference sequence). The CDR3 consists of 13 residues. The CDR3 coding sequence is TGTGCCAGCAGCCAAGAGCCCCCAGTGAGCCAGTACTTC. Its translation is CASSQEPPVSQYF.

Turning to this clonotype: Compared with germline, one end of the junction differs, possibly owing to a read error. The chain combines TRBV7-9 with TRBJ2-3; TRBD1 is a possible D gene (6 bases). The germline gives CDR1 SEHNR, CDR2 FQNEAQ (reference sequence). The CDR3 is 16 residues long. CDR3 nucleotide sequence: TGTGCCAGCAGCGGCACGGGGATGGGGGCCACAGATACGCAGTATTTC. It is translated as CASSGTGMGATDTQYF. Full variable domain (rest looked up from reference TRBV7-9 and TRBJ2-3): DTGVSQNPRHKITKRGQNVTFRCDPISEHNRLYWYRQTLGQGPEFLTYFQNEAQLEKSRLLSDRFSAERPKGSFSTLEIQRTEQGDSAMYLCASSGTGMGATDTQYFGPGTRLTVL.

This clonotype is deemed medium-sized. The chain couples TRBV6-5 to TRBJ2-6, with TRBD1 identical over 7 bases. V shed 2 bases, J shed 4 bases, and the junction held 8 bases outside the gene matches. CDR3 length: 17 amino acids. In germline, CDR1 is MNHEY, CDR2 SVGAGI. The CDR3 DNA reads as TGTGCCAGCAGTTACGACAGGGCCTCTCAAGGGGCCAACGTCCTGACTTTC. Its protein product is CASSYDRASQGANVLTF.

The rearrangement links TRBV6-1 to TRBJ2-3; TRBD2 aligns across 8 bases. J was trimmed by 2 bases and V by 8 bases; bases with no gene match: 9. CDR3 length equals 15 residues. Germline V gene data show CDR1 as MNHNS and CDR2 as SASEGT. The chain's CDR3 is CASGHGGGATDTQYF. DNA of the CDR3: TGTGCCAGCGGGCACGGGGGGGGCGCCACAGATACGCAGTATTTT.

This clonotype was seen only a few times. This chain connects TRBV6-1 to TRBJ1-5, with no clear D. The V gene lost 6 bases and the J gene lost 2 bases, with 8 bases spanning the gap. This CDR3 region has 13 residues. CDR1 is MNHNS and CDR2 is SASEGT in the germline V gene. Written as DNA, the CDR3 is TGTGCCAGCAGCCCCTCGGGCAATCAGCCCCAGCATTTT. Amino acid sequence: CASSPSGNQPQHF.

This clonotype appeared a few times. V gene TRBV6-1 combines with J gene TRBJ2-4; tentatively, D is TRBD1 or TRBD2 (6 bases each). The V gene's germline CDR1 is MNHNS and CDR2 SASEGT. The CDR3 contains 14 residues. V was clipped by 1 base and J by 8 bases, with 12 bases between them. This chain's CDR3 is CASSEGGGWDIQYF. CDR3 nucleotides: TGTGCCAGCAGTGAAGGAGGGGGGTGGGACATTCAGTACTTC.

Turning to this clonotype: This CDR3 fails to terminate in the conserved phenylalanine or tryptophan, so it likely reflects a read error. The DNA is left out, because the CDR3 cannot be placed on it with certainty; the CDR3 is given as TCRdb lists it. This chain joins TRBV6-1 and TRBJ2-1; TRBD2 reflects the table's D call only, with no check against the DNA. Germline V gives CDR1 MNHNS, CDR2 SASEGT. The CDR3 extends over 9 residues, inclusive of both ends. CDR3 sequence: CASGNRAIL.

This clonotype was seen only a few times. This chain connects TRBV20-1 to TRBJ2-5, with unresolved D. The V end was cut by 5 bases, the J end by 5 bases, with 15 bases between. Germline CDR1 DFQATT, CDR2 SNEGSKA (reference sequence). CDR3 length: 13 residues. The CDR3 DNA is TGCAGTGCTGGATCACGGGTCTTGGAGACCCAGTACTTC. This encodes CSAGSRVLETQYF.

This chain uses TRBV14 with TRBJ2-1; D possibly corresponds to TRBD1 (6 bases). The CDR3 covers 17 residues. The V gene's germline CDR1 is SGHDN and CDR2 FVKESK. With 5 bases removed from V and 1 base from J, the gap between germline ends came to 18 bases. CDR3 region: CASSTHREFGSYNEQFF. CDR3 sequence (DNA): TGTGCCAGCAGCACCCACAGGGAGTTTGGATCCTACAATGAGCAGTTCTTC.

The chain carries TRBV10-3 and TRBJ2-3; 9 bases fit TRBD1. The CDR3 sequence is 14 residues long. V dropped 4 bases and J dropped 4; count of bases not matched to a gene: 3. The germline V gene encodes CDR1 ENHRY and CDR2 SYGVKD. CDR3 protein: CAISVNRGPDTQYF. DNA of the CDR3: TGTGCCATCAGTGTTAACAGGGGGCCAGATACGCAGTATTTT.

As concerns this clonotype: Germline and junction disagree at one end, which may indicate a read error. The V and J genes are TRBV10-3 and TRBJ2-4; D not resolved. The CDR3 is 14 amino acids. Germline-derived CDR1 and CDR2 are ENHRY and SYGVKD. The DNA of the CDR3 is TGCGGCGGCACTGGGCAGAGGTCATCAAATATGCAGTACTTC. It specifies CGGTGQRSSNMQYF.

The chain recombines TRBV6-1 with TRBJ2-5; no reliable D call. The DNA matches TRBJ2-7 better at its end, which makes the J call doubtful. Per germline, CDR1 MNHNS and CDR2 SASEGT. The CDR3 runs 15 residues. CDR3 protein: CASLTTSGRNYEQYF. In nucleotides, the CDR3 is TGTGCCAGCCTAACCACCTCGGGTCGCAACTACGAGCAGTACTTC.

In this sample, this clonotype turned up a few times. The chain carries TRBV27 and TRBJ1-1, with 7 bases matching TRBD1. V lost 4 bases and J lost 0; bases outside the gene matches: 8. Germline assignment: CDR1 MNHEY and CDR2 SMNVEV (reference sequence). This CDR3 region has 16 residues. CDR3 loop: CASSWAGGAMNTEAFF. The CDR3 nucleotides are TGTGCCAGCAGTTGGGCAGGGGGTGCCATGAACACTGAAGCTTTCTTT.

This clonotype was detected ten times or more. The chain couples TRBV7-2 to TRBJ1-2; D gene ambiguous. Germline V gene lookup returns CDR1 SGHTA and CDR2 FQGNSA. CDR3 length equals 13 residues. The V end was cut by 2 bases, the J end by 8 bases, with 12 bases between. The chain's CDR3 is CASSLSGIGGYTF. CDR3 DNA: TGTGCCAGCAGCTTATCGGGGATAGGCGGCTACACCTTC. The entire variable domain, with the rest obtained from reference TRBV7-2 and TRBJ1-2, is as follows: GAGVSQSPSNKVTEKGKDVELRCDPISGHTALYWYRQSLGQGLEFLIYFQGNSAPDKSGLPSDRFSAERTGGSVSTLTIQRTQQEDSAVYLCASSLSGIGGYTFGSGTRLTVV.

The chain is built from TRBV4-1 and TRBJ2-1; a possible D gene is TRBD2 (6 bases). Germline loops: CDR1 MGHRA, CDR2 YSYEKL. The germline V and J ends were trimmed by 2 bases and 3 bases, with 11 bases remaining between them. The CDR3 is made up of 15 amino acids. In DNA, the CDR3 is TGCGCCAGCAGCCAAAAGTTGCGGGACTACAATGAGCAGTTCTTC. Translated: CASSQKLRDYNEQFF.

The chain links TRBV6-4 to TRBJ2-1; 13 nucleotides match TRBD2. Trimming took 6 bases from V and 10 from J; bases not matched to a gene: 9. The V gene's germline CDR1 is MRHNA and CDR2 SNTAGT. The CDR3 runs 15 residues. The chain's CDR3 is CASSPGLAGVKEQFF. The CDR3 region has the DNA TGTGCCAGCAGCCCAGGACTAGCGGGAGTAAAGGAGCAGTTCTTC.

This sequence joins TRBV20-1 and TRBJ2-5; 7 bases align to TRBD2. Germline loops: CDR1 DFQATT, CDR2 SNEGSKA (reference sequence). The CDR3 extends over 16 amino acids. Unmatched junction bases numbered 12, after V lost 0 bases and J lost 5 bases. The CDR3 nucleotides read TGCAGTGCTAGAGATCTCCTAGCGGATTCTCGGGAGACCCAGTACTTC. Translation gives CSARDLLADSRETQYF.

The chain has TRBV10-1 and TRBJ2-3; 9 bases align to TRBD2. V lost 4 bases and J lost 8; bases outside the gene matches: 10. CDR1 and CDR2 (germline): WNHNN, SYGVQD (reference sequence). The CDR3 has 15 amino acids. CDR3 nucleotide sequence: TGCGCCAGCAGTGTTTTGTCTAGCGGGAAAGGTACGCAGTATTTT. Its protein is CASSVLSSGKGTQYF.

This rearrangement joins TRBV4-2 to TRBJ1-1; weak D call: TRBD1 (6 bases). This CDR3 has 13 amino acids. V lost 0 bases and J lost 10, with 12 bases in between. In germline, CDR1 is LGHNA, CDR2 YNFKEQ. The CDR3 nucleotides read TGTGCCAGCAGCCAAGAACAGGGCGGAAGAGCTTTCTTT. It specifies CASSQEQGGRAFF.

The chain combines TRBV10-2 with TRBJ1-1, with D unresolved. The CDR3 covers 13 residues. Germline CDR1 is WSHSY and CDR2 is SAAADI. V lost 6 bases and J lost 1, with 9 bases in between. The CDR3 nucleotides are TGCGCCAGCAGGCGTTTGACGAACACTGAAGCTTTCTTT. Protein: CASRRLTNTEAFF.

This chain connects TRBV10-3 to TRBJ2-5; D is possibly TRBD1 or TRBD2 (6 bases each). Germline CDR1 and CDR2: ENHRY and SYGVKD. This CDR3 has 14 amino acids. The CDR3 spells CAGLGGRDQETQYF. For the CDR3, the DNA is TGTGCGGGGCTCGGGGGCCGTGACCAAGAGACCCAGTACTTC.

By sample share, this clonotype is medium-sized (0.01 to 0.1%). This chain joins TRBV6-5 and TRBJ2-7; 7 bases align to TRBD2. From germline, CDR1 is MNHEY and CDR2 SVGAGI. V was pared by 6 bases and J by 2 bases, with 7 bases of the junction left unmatched. The CDR3 covers 14 residues. The CDR3, as DNA: TGTGCCAGCAGGGGAGGGATCCAGACCTACGAGCAGTACTTC. Translated: CASRGGIQTYEQYF.

On this clonotype: A junction boundary mismatches the germline segment, possibly from a read error. The CDR3 sequence: CGSRTRNTGELFF. The CDR3 bases are TGTGGCAGTCGGACTAGGAACACAGGGGAGCTGTTTTTT. This sequence joins TRBV6-1 and TRBJ2-2, with 7 bases that match TRBD2. CDR1 is MNHNS and CDR2 is SASEGT in the germline V gene. This CDR3 contains 13 residues.

V usage is TRBV5-4 and J usage is TRBJ2-1; maybe TRBD1 (6 bases). Germline values: CDR1 SGHNT, CDR2 YYREEE (reference sequence). V was trimmed by 7 bases and J by 6 bases, leaving 20 bases between them. The CDR3 has 15 residues. Here the CDR3 reads CASQPRGGPLNEQFF. The CDR3 nucleotides are TGTGCCAGCCAACCCAGAGGGGGACCGCTCAATGAGCAGTTCTTC. Supplemented by reference TRBV5-4 and TRBJ2-1, the full variable domain reads ETGVTQSPTHLIKTRGQQVTLRCSSQSGHNTVSWYQQALGQGPQFIFQYYREEENGRGNFPPRFSGLQFPNYSSELNVNALELDDSALYLCASQPRGGPLNEQFFGPGTRLTVL.

This clonotype has more than one count but fewer than ten. The chain uses TRBV6-5 and TRBJ2-4; 9 positions match TRBD2. CDR3 length: 15 residues. J gave up 8 bases and V 1 base, and 6 bases lay outside the gene matches. Germline V gene sequence: CDR1 MNHEY, CDR2 SVGAGI. The CDR3 bases are TGTGCCAGCAGTTACTGCAGCGGGAGGTTCTACATTCAGTACTTC. Amino acids: CASSYCSGRFYIQYF.

This clonotype was seen repeatedly, ten times or more. This chain connects TRBV3-1 to TRBJ2-3; 9 bases map to TRBD2. This CDR3 spans 15 amino acids. V lost 3 bases to trimming and J lost 6 bases; unmatched junction nucleotides: 7. Germline-derived CDR1 and CDR2 are LGHDT and YNNKEL (reference sequence). CDR3 nucleotide sequence: TGTGCCAGCAGCCATTTAGCGGGAGCGAAGGATACGCAGTATTTT. Its translation is CASSHLAGAKDTQYF.

The chain employs TRBV6-5 and TRBJ2-4; D may match TRBD1 or TRBD2 (6 bases each). The CDR3 totals 13 residues. V was cut by 4 bases and J by 8 bases, with 12 bases left in between. The germline gives CDR1 MNHEY, CDR2 SVGAGI. The CDR3 spells CASSSPGGDIQYF. CDR3 DNA sequence: TGTGCCAGCAGTTCCCCCGGGGGCGACATTCAGTACTTC.